The clone carrying this T cell receptor (beta chain) was found many times. Antigen specificity is unknown. These data are taken from a study of response to subunit inactivated influenza vaccine. TCRdb fed the RT-PCR reads into MiXCR, producing one record per CDR3 protein. The sample includes 150,000 to 200,000 distinct CDR3 sequences, about 10% of them seen just once. Study observations and caveats: Authors suggested each seasonal influenza vaccination recruits few new T cells.

The CDR3 runs 16 residues. The trim removed 3 bases at V and 1 base at J, leaving 7 bases unmatched. Germline-derived CDR1 and CDR2 are LNHNV and YYDKDF (reference sequence). The TCR sequence derives from a man in his fifties or sixties who received an inactivated influenza vaccine. The source material was CD8+ T cells sorted from PBMCs, sampled approximately 25 months after vaccination. V usage is TRBV15 and J usage is TRBJ2-3; 7 bases line up with TRBD1. The CDR3 DNA follows: TGTGCCACCAGCAGTAGGTCAACAGGGGGCACAGATACGCAGTATTTT. Protein: CATSSRSTGGTDTQYF.